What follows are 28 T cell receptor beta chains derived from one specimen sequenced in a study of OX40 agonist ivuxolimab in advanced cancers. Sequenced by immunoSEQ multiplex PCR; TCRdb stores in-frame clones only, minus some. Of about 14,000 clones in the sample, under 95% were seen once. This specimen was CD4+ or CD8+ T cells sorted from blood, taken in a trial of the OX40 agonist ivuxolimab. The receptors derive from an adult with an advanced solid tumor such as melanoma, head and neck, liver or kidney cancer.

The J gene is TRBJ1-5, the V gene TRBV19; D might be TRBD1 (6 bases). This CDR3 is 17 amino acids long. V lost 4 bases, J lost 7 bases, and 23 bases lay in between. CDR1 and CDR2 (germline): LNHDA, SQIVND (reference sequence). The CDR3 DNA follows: TGTGCCAGTAGTACAAGGACAGACGCAAGATGGGACCAGCCCCAGCATTTT. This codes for CASSTRTDARWDQPQHF.

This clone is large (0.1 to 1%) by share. CDR3 amino acids: CASSIKGNEQFF. The DNA for the CDR3 is TGTGCCAGCAGTATTAAGGGGAATGAGCAGTTCTTC. V and J are TRBV27 and TRBJ2-1, with D perhaps matching TRBD1 (5 bases). Germline CDR1 is MNHEY and CDR2 is SMNVEV (reference sequence). The CDR3 is 12 residues long. The V and J ends lost 5 bases and 7 bases respectively, with 9 bases between them.

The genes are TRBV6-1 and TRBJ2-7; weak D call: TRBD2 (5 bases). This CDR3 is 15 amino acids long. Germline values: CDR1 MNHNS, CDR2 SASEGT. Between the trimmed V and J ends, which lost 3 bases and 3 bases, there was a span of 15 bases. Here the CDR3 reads CASSEGALGNYEQYF. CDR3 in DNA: TGTGCCAGCAGTGAGGGAGCTCTGGGAAACTACGAGCAGTACTTC.

The CDR3, as DNA: TGTGCCATCAAAGGTCCTCTGAACACTGAAGCTTTCTTT. Its protein is CAIKGPLNTEAFF. This chain joins TRBV10-3 and TRBJ1-1, with no clear D. Trimming took off 7 bases at V and 0 bases at J, with 9 bases between the two ends. The CDR3 sequence is 13 residues long. Germline loops: CDR1 ENHRY, CDR2 SYGVKD.

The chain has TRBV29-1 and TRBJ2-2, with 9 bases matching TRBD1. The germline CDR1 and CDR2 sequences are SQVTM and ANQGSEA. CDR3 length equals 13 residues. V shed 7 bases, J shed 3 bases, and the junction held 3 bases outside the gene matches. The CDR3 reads CSARTGDTGELFF. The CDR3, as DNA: TGCAGCGCCAGGACAGGGGACACCGGGGAGCTGTTTTTT.

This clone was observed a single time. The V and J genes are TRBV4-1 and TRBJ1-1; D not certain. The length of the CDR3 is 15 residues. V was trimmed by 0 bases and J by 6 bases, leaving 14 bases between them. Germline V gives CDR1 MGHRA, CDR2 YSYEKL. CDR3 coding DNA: TGCGCCAGCAGCCAAGAAGGATCCAGGTGGGCTGAAGCTTTCTTT. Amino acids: CASSQEGSRWAEAFF.

The CDR3 region has the DNA TGTGCCAGCAGTTCGTATTCCGGGGCGAAAGGGCCCGGAAACACCATATATTTT. This sequence encodes CASSSYSGAKGPGNTIYF. The genes are TRBV27 and TRBJ1-3; a possible D gene is TRBD1 (5 bases). Germline V gene data show CDR1 as MNHEY and CDR2 as SMNVEV (reference sequence). The V gene lost 4 bases and the J gene lost 4 bases, with 23 bases spanning the gap. The CDR3 has 18 residues.

CDR3 sequence (DNA): TGTGCCAGCAGTGAGACAGGGGGCAGCAATCAGCCCCAGCATTTT. It translates to CASSETGGSNQPQHF. The chain links TRBV7-9 to TRBJ1-5, with 10 nucleotides matching TRBD1. V dropped 6 bases and J dropped 1; count of bases not matched to a gene: 3. Germline loops: CDR1 SEHNR, CDR2 FQNEAQ (reference sequence). CDR3 length equals 15 residues.

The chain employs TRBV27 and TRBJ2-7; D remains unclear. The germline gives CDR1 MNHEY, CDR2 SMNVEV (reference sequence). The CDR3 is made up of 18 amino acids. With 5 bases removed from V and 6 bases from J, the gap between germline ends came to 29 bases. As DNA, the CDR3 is TGTGCCAGCAGTCTAATCAGCCCAATCGGATTAGCTGTAGCCGAGCAGTACTTC. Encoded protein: CASSLISPIGLAVAEQYF.

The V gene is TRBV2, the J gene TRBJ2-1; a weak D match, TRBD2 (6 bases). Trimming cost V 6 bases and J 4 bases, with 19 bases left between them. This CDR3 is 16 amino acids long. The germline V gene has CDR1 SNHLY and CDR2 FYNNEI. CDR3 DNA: TGTGCCAGCAGAGATTACCGGGACTCCCCATACAATGAGCAGTTCTTC. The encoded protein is CASRDYRDSPYNEQFF.

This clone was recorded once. The CDR3 DNA reads as TGTGCCAGCAGTCAAGACAGGGACGCCTACGAGCAGTACTTC. Protein sequence: CASSQDRDAYEQYF. The J gene is TRBJ2-7, the V gene TRBV6-4, with 7 bases aligning to TRBD1. Germline loops: CDR1 MRHNA, CDR2 SNTAGT. J was trimmed by 2 bases and V by 5 bases; bases with no gene match: 6. This CDR3 is 14 amino acids long.

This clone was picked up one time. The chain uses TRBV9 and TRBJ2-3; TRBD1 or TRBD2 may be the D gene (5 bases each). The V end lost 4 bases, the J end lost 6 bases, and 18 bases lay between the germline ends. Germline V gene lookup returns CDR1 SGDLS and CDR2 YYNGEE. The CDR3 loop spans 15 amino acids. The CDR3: CASSPPEAGIDTQYF. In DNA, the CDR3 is TGTGCCAGCAGCCCCCCGGAGGCAGGGATTGATACGCAGTATTTT. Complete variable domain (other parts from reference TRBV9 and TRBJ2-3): DSGVTQTPKHLITATGQRVTLRCSPRSGDLSVYWYQQSLDQGLQFLIQYYNGEERAKGNILERFSAQQFPDLHSELNLSSLELGDSALYFCASSPPEAGIDTQYFGPGTRLTVL.

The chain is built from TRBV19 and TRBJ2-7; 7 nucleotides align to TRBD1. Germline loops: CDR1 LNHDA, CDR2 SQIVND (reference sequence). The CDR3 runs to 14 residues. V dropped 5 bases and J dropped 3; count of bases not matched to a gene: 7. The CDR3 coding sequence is TGTGCCAGTAGTGCCGGGACAGTAGTCTACGAGCAGTACTTC. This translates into CASSAGTVVYEQYF.

CDR3 loop: CASSPPGHPPYEQYF. Written as DNA, the CDR3 is TGTGCCAGCAGTCCCCCGGGACATCCTCCCTACGAGCAGTACTTC. This chain links TRBV25-1 with TRBJ2-7; tentatively, D is TRBD1 (6 bases). CDR3 size: 15 residues. Germline CDR1 reads MGHDK; CDR2 reads SYGVNS. The ends were cut back, 5 bases at V and 2 bases at J, with 16 bases in the middle.

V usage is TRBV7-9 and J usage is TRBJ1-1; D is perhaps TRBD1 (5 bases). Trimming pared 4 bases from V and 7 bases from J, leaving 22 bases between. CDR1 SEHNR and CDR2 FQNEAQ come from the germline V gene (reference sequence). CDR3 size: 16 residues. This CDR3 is CASSSTRGREKLEAFF. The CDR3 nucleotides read TGTGCCAGCAGCTCTACCCGGGGACGGGAGAAGCTTGAAGCTTTCTTT. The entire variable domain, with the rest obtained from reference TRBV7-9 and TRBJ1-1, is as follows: DTGVSQNPRHKITKRGQNVTFRCDPISEHNRLYWYRQTLGQGPEFLTYFQNEAQLEKSRLLSDRFSAERPKGSFSTLEIQRTEQGDSAMYLCASSSTRGREKLEAFFGQGTRLTVV.

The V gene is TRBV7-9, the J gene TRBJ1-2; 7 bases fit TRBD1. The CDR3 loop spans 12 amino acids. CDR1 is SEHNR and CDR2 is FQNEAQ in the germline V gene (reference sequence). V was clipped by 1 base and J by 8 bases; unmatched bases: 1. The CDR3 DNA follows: TGTGCCAGCAGCTTAGAACAGGGGGGCTACACCTTC. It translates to CASSLEQGGYTF.

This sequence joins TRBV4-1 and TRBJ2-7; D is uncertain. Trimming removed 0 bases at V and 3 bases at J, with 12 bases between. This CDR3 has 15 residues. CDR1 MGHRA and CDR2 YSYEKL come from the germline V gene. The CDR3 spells CASSQETASLYEQYF. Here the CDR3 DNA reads TGCGCCAGCAGCCAAGAAACAGCTAGTCTCTACGAGCAGTACTTC.

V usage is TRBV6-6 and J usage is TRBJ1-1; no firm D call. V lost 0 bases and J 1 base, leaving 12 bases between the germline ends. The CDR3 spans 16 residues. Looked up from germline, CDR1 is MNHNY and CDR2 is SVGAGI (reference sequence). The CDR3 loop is CASSYSGGMGNTEAFF. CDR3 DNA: TGTGCCAGCAGTTACTCGGGTGGAATGGGGAACACTGAAGCTTTCTTT.

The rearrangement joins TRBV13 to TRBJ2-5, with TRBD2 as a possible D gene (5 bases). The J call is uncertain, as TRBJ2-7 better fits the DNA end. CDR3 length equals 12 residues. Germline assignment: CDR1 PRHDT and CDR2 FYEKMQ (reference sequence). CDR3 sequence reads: CASSYGTYEQYF. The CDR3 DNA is TGTGCCAGCAGCTACGGGACCTACGAGCAGTACTTC.

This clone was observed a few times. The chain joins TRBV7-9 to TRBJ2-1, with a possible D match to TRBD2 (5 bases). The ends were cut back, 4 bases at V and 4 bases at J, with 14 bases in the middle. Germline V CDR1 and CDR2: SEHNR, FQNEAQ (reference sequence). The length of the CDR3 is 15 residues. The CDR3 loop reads CASSSSPSRYNEQFF. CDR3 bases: TGTGCCAGCAGCTCCAGCCCTAGCAGGTACAATGAGCAGTTCTTC.

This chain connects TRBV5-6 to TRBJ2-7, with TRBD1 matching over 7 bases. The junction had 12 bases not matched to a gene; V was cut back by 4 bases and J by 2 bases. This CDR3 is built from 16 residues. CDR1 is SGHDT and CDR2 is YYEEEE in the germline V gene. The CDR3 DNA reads TGTGCCAGCAGCCATGAATACGGGACAGAGCCCTACGAGCAGTACTTC. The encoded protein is CASSHEYGTEPYEQYF.

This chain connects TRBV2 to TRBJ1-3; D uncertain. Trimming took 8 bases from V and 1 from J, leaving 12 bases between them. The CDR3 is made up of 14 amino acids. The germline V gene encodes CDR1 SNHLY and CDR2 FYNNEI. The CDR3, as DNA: TGTGCCAGCTCTAAGGATATATCTGGAAACACCATATATTTT. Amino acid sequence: CASSKDISGNTIYF.

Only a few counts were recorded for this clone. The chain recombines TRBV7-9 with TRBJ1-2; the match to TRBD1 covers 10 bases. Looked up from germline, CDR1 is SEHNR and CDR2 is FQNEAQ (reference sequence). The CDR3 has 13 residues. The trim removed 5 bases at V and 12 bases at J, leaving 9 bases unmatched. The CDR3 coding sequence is TGTGCCAGCAGCCCGACCGGGGACAGGGGCCACACCTTC. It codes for CASSPTGDRGHTF. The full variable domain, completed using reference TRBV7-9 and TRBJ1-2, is DTGVSQNPRHKITKRGQNVTFRCDPISEHNRLYWYRQTLGQGPEFLTYFQNEAQLEKSRLLSDRFSAERPKGSFSTLEIQRTEQGDSAMYLCASSPTGDRGHTFGSGTRLTVV.

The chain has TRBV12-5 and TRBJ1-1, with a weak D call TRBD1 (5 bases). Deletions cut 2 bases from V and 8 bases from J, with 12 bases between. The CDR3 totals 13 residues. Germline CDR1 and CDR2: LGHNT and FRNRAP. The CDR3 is CASGLWGKPEAFF. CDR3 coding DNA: TGTGCTAGTGGTTTGTGGGGGAAGCCAGAAGCTTTCTTT.

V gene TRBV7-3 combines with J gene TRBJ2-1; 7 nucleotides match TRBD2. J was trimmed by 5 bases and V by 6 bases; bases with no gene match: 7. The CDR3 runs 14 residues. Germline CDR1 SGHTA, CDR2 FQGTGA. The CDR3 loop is CASSLGGTHNEQFF. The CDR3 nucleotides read TGTGCCAGCAGTCTGGGGGGGACCCACAATGAGCAGTTCTTC.

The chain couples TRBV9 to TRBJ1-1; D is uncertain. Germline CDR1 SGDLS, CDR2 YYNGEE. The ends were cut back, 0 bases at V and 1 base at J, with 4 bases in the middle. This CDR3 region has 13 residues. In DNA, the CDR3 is TGTGCCAGCAGCGTAGGAAGGAACACTGAAGCTTTCTTT. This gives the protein CASSVGRNTEAFF.

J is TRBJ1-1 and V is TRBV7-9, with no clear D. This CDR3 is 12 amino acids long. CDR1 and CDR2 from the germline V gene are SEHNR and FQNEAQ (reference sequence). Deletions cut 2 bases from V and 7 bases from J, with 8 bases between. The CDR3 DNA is TGTGCCAGCAGCTTACTCCACTTTGAAGCTTTCTTT. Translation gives CASSLLHFEAFF.

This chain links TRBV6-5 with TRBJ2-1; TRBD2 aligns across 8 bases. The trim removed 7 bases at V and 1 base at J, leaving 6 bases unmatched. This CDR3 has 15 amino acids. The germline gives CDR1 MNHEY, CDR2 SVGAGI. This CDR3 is CASTPGGESYNEQFF. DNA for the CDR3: TGTGCCAGCACCCCGGGGGGGGAGTCCTACAATGAGCAGTTCTTC.